The clone carrying this TCR beta chain showed up just a few times. This sample was included in a study of blood T cell repertoires in COVID-19. Across the whole study: COVID-19 samples, acute and convalescent, were from the United States, Italy and Spain.

Libraries were prepared by immunoSEQ multiplex PCR; TCRdb keeps only in-frame clonotypes and omits some of them. Of 180,000 or so clones in the sample, about nine tenths were seen once. Material: peripheral blood. The receptor's source is a man aged 35 to 55 with acute or convalescent COVID-19.

The CDR3 loop reads CASSLQGDSPLHF. The CDR3 DNA sequence: TGTGCCAGCAGTTTACAGGGGGATTCACCCCTCCACTTT. The chain uses TRBV27 and TRBJ1-6; 7 nucleotides match TRBD1. V was pared by 2 bases and J by 8 bases, with 0 bases of the junction left unmatched. The germline gives CDR1 MNHEY, CDR2 SMNVEV (reference sequence). The CDR3 is 13 residues long.